The present T cell receptor beta chain was sequenced within a study of blood T cell repertoires in COVID-19. Study-wide context: Acute-phase and convalescent COVID-19 samples originated in the United States, Italy and Spain.

The method was immunoSEQ multiplex PCR; TCRdb's version includes in-frame clones alone and lacks a portion of them. Among 50,000 to 75,000 clones listed, around 76% were seen once. The material sequenced was peripheral blood. This TCR came from a human donor in a cohort sampled during active COVID-19.

The CDR3 nucleotides are TGTGCCAGCAGTCTTACACAGGGCAGGGTTTACACCGGGGAGCTGTTTTTT. Translation: CASSLTQGRVYTGELFF. This rearrangement joins TRBV7-8 to TRBJ2-2; D might be TRBD1 (6 bases). CDR3 length: 17 amino acids. The germline gives CDR1 SGHVS, CDR2 FQNEAQ. Trimming removed 6 bases at V and 3 bases at J, with 20 bases between.